This TCR beta chain was identified during a study of T cell repertoires in cytomegalovirus infection. The germline V gene has CDR1 SGHVS and CDR2 FNYEAQ. Trimming removed 7 bases from V and 5 bases from J; junction bases left unmatched: 5. The CDR3 runs 13 residues. TCRdb called the reads again in MiXCR, with one record for every CDR3 protein. Altogether around 900,000 distinct CDR3 sequences are present, less than 40% being singletons, with the ten largest covering 11% to 15%. Turning to this clonotype: Antigen: not known.

This material consisted of cultured CD8+ T cells from PBMCs, taken from culture after CMV antigen stimulation. The clonotype was recovered from a human donor in good health (CMV status not recorded). Some clones in this sample may be carry-over from other donors' samples. This sequence joins TRBV7-6 and TRBJ2-1; 7 bases are a match to TRBD1. The CDR3 region is CASIGTEHNEQFF. The CDR3 DNA is TGTGCCAGCATAGGGACAGAGCACAATGAGCAGTTCTTC. Full variable domain (missing parts from reference TRBV7-6 and TRBJ2-1): GAGVSQSPRYKVTKRGQDVALRCDPISGHVSLYWYRQALGQGPEFLTYFNYEAQQDKSGLPNDRFSAERPEGSISTLTIQRTEQRDSAMYRCASIGTEHNEQFFGPGTRLTVL.